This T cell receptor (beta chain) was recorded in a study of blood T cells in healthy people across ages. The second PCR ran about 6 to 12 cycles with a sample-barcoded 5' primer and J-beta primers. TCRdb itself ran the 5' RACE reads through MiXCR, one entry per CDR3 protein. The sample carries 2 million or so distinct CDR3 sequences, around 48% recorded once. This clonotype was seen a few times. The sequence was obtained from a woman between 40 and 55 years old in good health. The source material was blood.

CDR3 coding DNA: TGTGCCAGCAGCTTCAGGACAGGGGTCACAGATACGCAGTATTTT. Amino acid sequence: CASSFRTGVTDTQYF. The genes are TRBV7-2 and TRBJ2-3, with 9 bases fitting TRBD1. Per the germline V gene, CDR1 is SGHTA and CDR2 is FQGNSA. The CDR3 is 15 residues long. With 3 bases clipped from V and 2 bases from J, the junction kept 3 bases outside the gene matches.